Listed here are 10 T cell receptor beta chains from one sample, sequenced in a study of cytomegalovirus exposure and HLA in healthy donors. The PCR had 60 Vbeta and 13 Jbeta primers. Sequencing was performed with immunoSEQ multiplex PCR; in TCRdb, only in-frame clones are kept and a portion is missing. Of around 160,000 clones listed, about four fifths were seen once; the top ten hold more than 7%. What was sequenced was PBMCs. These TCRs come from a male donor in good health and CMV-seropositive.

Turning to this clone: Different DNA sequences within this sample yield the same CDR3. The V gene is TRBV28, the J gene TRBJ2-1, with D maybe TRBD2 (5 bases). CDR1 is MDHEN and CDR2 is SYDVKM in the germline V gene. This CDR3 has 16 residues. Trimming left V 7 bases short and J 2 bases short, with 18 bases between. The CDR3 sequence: CASTGGGKPTYNEQFF. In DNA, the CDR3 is TGTGCCAGCACTGGAGGAGGAAAGCCCACCTACAATGAGCAGTTCTTC.

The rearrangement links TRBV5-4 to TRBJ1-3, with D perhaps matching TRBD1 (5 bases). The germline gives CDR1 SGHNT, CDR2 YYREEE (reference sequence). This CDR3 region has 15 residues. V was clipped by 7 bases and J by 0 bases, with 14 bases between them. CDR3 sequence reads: CASRPTANSGNTIYF. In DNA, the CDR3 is TGTGCCAGCCGTCCGACAGCCAACTCTGGAAACACCATATATTTT.

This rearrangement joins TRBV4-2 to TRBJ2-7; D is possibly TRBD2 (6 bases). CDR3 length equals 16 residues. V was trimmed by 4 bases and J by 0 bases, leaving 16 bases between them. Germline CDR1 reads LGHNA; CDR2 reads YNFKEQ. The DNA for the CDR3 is TGTGCCAGCAGCCTTCAGGCGGGGCGGAGCTCCTACGAGCAGTACTTC. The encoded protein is CASSLQAGRSSYEQYF.

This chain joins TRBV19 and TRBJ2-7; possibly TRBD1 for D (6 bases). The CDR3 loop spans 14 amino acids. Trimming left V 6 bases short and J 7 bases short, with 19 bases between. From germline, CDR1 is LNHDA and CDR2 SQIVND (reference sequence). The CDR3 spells CASSPRTDSLEQYF. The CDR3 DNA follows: TGTGCCAGTAGCCCACGGACAGACTCCTTGGAGCAGTACTTC.

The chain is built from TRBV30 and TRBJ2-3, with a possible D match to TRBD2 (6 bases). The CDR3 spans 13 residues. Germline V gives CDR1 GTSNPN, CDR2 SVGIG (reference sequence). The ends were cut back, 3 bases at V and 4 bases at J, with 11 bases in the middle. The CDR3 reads CAWSRREADTQYF. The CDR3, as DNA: TGTGCCTGGAGCCGGCGGGAAGCAGATACGCAGTATTTT.

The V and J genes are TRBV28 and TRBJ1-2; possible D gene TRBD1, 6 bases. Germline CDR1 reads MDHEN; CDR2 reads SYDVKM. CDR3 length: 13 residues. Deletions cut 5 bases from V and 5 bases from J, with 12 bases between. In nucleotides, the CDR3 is TGTGCCAGCAGTGCAGGGGATAGGTATGGCTACACCTTC. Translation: CASSAGDRYGYTF.

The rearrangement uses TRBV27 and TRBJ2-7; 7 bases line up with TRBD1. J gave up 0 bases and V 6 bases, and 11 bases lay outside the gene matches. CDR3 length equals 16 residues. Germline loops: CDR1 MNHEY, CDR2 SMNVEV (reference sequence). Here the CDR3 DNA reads TGTGCCAGCAGCCCTATCCTGGACAGGAGCTCCTACGAGCAGTACTTC. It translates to CASSPILDRSSYEQYF.

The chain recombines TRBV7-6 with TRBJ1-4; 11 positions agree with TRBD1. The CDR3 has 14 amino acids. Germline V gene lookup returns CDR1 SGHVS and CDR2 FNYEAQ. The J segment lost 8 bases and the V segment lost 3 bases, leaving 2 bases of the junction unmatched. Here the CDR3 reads CASSLGTGGEKLFF. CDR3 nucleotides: TGTGCCAGCAGCTTGGGGACAGGGGGAGAAAAACTGTTTTTT.

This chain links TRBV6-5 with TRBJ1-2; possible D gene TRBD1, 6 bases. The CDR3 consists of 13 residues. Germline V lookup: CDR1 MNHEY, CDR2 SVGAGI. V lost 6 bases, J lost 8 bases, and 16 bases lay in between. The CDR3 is CASRRMHRVGYTF. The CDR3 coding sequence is TGTGCCAGCAGACGAATGCACAGGGTAGGCTACACCTTC.

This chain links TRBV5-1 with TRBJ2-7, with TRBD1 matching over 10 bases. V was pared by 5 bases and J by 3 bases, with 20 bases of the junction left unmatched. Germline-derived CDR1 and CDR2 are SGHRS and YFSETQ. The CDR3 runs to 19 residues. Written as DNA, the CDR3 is TGCGCCAGCAGTTTTTCCCCTGGGGCTAGGACAGGGGGTTTCTACGAGCAGTACTTC. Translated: CASSFSPGARTGGFYEQYF.